The 8 T cell receptor beta chains below were found in one sample sequenced in a study of blood T cell repertoires in COVID-19. Method: immunoSEQ multiplex PCR; TCRdb's copy keeps in-frame clones and lacks some. Counted here are around 230,000 clones, 85% to 90% occurring once; the ten biggest clones make up roughly 4%. The sequenced sample consisted of PBMCs or T cells enriched from blood (not recorded which). Receptors were obtained from a woman younger than 45 with acute COVID-19.

V and J are TRBV6-2 or TRBV6-3 and TRBJ1-5; D gene uncertain. The V end lost 5 bases, the J end lost 5 bases, and 7 bases lay between the germline ends. There are 12 residues in the CDR3. From germline, CDR1 is MNHEY and CDR2 SVGEGT. CDR3 sequence: CASSNKDQPQHF. The CDR3 DNA reads as TGTGCCAGCAGTAACAAAGATCAGCCCCAGCATTTT.

The rearrangement links TRBV5-1 to TRBJ1-1; no definite D call. The CDR3 totals 14 residues. V dropped 5 bases and J dropped 0 bases, with 11 bases sitting between them. Germline V lookup: CDR1 SGHRS, CDR2 YFSETQ. The DNA for the CDR3 is TGCGCCAGCAGTGGGTCGGGGATGAACACTGAAGCTTTCTTT. This codes for CASSGSGMNTEAFF.

This clone was found once. The chain employs TRBV5-6 and TRBJ1-6, with D perhaps matching TRBD1 (5 bases). In germline, CDR1 is SGHDT, CDR2 YYEEEE. Trimming cost V 0 bases and J 8 bases, with 9 bases left between them. CDR3 length: 14 amino acids. CDR3 coding DNA: TGTGCCAGCAGCTTGGGGGGCGCCGATTCACCCCTCCACTTT. Protein sequence: CASSLGGADSPLHF.

The chain combines TRBV20-1 with TRBJ1-2, with D tentatively TRBD1 (5 bases). Germline V gene lookup returns CDR1 DFQATT and CDR2 SNEGSKA (reference sequence). V dropped 3 bases and J dropped 7 bases, with 15 bases sitting between them. CDR3 length equals 13 residues. The CDR3 DNA reads as TGCAGTGCTAGTTTTCCGGGGGGTAGTGGCTACACCTTC. It encodes CSASFPGGSGYTF.

This chain uses TRBV5-1 with TRBJ2-3; TRBD2 matches at 7 bases. Germline V gene data show CDR1 as SGHRS and CDR2 as YFSETQ. The CDR3 length is 16 residues. The ends lost 0 bases at V and 2 bases at J; junction bases unmatched: 6. CDR3 sequence: CASSLVGGGSTDTQYF. CDR3 DNA: TGCGCCAGCAGCTTGGTAGGCGGGGGTTCCACAGATACGCAGTATTTT.

This clone was found a few times. V and J are TRBV7-7 and TRBJ2-6, with TRBD1 as a possible D gene (6 bases). The length of the CDR3 is 14 residues. Trimming removed 3 bases from V and 4 bases from J, with 7 bases in between. Germline V gene data show CDR1 as SSHAT and CDR2 as FNYEAQ (reference sequence). CDR3 sequence: CASSLGTGANVLTF. Here the CDR3 DNA reads TGTGCCAGCAGCTTGGGGACAGGGGCCAACGTCCTGACTTTC.

V gene TRBV5-1 combines with J gene TRBJ2-7; the match to TRBD1 covers 8 bases. Germline CDR1 SGHRS, CDR2 YFSETQ. With V trimmed by 1 base and J by 5 bases, 8 bases remained unmatched. The CDR3 totals 15 residues. This CDR3 reads CASSLPGQGQNEQYF. The CDR3, as DNA: TGCGCCAGCAGCTTGCCCGGACAGGGTCAAAACGAGCAGTACTTC.

The V call is TRBV19, the J call TRBJ1-1, with D perhaps TRBD1 (5 bases). Germline V gene sequence: CDR1 LNHDA, CDR2 SQIVND (reference sequence). The CDR3 is 15 residues long. Trimming took 0 bases from V and 0 from J, leaving 8 bases between them. In nucleotides, the CDR3 is TGTGCCAGTAGTATAGAGACAGCAATGAACACTGAAGCTTTCTTT. Its translation is CASSIETAMNTEAFF.